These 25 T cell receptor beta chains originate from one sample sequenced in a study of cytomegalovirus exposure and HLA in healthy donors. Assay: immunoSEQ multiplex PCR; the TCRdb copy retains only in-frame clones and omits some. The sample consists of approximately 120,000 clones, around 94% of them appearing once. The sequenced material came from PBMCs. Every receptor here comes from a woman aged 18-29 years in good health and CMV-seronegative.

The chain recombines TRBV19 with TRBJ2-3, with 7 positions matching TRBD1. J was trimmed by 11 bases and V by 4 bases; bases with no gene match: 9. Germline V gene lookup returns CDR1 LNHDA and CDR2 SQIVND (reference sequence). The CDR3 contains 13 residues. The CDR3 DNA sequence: TGTGCCAGTAGTACTGGACAGGTGGGGATGCAGTATTTT. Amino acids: CASSTGQVGMQYF.

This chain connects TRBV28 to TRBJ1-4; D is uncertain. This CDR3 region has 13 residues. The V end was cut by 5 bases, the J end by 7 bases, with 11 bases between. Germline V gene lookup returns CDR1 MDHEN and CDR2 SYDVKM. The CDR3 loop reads CASSGLEREKLFF. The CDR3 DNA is TGTGCCAGCAGTGGCTTGGAGCGTGAAAAACTGTTTTTT.

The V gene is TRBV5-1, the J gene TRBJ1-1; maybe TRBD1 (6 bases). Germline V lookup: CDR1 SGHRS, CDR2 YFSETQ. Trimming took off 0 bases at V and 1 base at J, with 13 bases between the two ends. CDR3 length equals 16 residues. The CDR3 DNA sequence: TGCGCCAGCAGCTTGGAAGGTTGGGGGCAGAACACTGAAGCTTTCTTT. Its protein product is CASSLEGWGQNTEAFF.

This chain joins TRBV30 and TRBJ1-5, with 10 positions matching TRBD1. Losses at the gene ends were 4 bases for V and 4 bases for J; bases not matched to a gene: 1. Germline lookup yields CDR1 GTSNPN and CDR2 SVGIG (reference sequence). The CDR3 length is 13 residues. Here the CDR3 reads CAWKGQGNQPQHF. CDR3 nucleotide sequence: TGTGCCTGGAAGGGACAGGGGAATCAGCCCCAGCATTTT.

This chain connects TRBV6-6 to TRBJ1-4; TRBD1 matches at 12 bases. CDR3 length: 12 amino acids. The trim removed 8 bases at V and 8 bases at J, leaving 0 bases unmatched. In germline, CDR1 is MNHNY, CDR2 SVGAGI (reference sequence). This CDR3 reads CASGTGGEKLFF. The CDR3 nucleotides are TGTGCCAGCGGGACAGGGGGCGAAAAACTGTTTTTT.

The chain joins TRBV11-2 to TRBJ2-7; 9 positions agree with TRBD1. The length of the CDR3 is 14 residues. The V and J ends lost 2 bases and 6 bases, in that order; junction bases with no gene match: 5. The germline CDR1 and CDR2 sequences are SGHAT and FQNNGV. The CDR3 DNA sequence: TGTGCCAGCAGCTTATTGGGACAGGGTTCCGAGCAGTACTTC. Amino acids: CASSLLGQGSEQYF.

For the CDR3, the DNA is TGCGCCAGCAGCTGGGGGGACCTAGACACAGATACGCAGTATTTT. Protein product: CASSWGDLDTDTQYF. The J gene is TRBJ2-3, the V gene TRBV5-1; D is perhaps TRBD2 (6 bases). Germline V gene sequence: CDR1 SGHRS, CDR2 YFSETQ. The CDR3 has 15 amino acids. V was clipped by 3 bases and J by 2 bases, with 13 bases between them.

The CDR3 sequence: CASSLEYTGQYEQYF. The CDR3 coding sequence is TGTGCCAGCAGCTTAGAATATACAGGACAATACGAGCAGTACTTC. The chain couples TRBV11-2 to TRBJ2-7; TRBD1 might be the D (5 bases). V shed 0 bases and J shed 4 bases, with 13 bases lying between them. CDR3 length: 15 amino acids. Germline V gene lookup returns CDR1 SGHAT and CDR2 FQNNGV.

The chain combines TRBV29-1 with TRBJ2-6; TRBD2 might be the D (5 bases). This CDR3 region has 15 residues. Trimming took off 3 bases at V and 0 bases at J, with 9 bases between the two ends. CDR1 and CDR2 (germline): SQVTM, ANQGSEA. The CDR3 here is CSVDEGDSGANVLTF. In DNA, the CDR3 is TGCAGCGTTGATGAGGGCGACTCTGGGGCCAACGTCCTGACTTTC.

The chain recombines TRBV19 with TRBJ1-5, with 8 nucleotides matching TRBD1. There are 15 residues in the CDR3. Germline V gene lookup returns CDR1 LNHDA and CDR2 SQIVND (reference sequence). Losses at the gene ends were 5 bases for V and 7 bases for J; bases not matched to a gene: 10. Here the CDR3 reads CASSLTGGEGQPQHF. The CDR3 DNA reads TGTGCCAGTAGTTTAACAGGGGGTGAGGGCCAGCCCCAGCATTTT.

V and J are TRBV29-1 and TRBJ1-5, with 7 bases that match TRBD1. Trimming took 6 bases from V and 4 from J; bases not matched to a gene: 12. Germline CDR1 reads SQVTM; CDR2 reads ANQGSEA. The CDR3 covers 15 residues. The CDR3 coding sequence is TGCAGCGTGAGACAGGGTGTCGGGATAAATCAGCCCCAGCATTTT. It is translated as CSVRQGVGINQPQHF.

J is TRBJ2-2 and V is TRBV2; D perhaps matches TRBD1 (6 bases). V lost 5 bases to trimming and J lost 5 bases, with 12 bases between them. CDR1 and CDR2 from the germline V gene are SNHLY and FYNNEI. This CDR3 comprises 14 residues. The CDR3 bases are TGTGCCAGCAGTCTCAGGCAGGGGACCGGGGAGCTGTTTTTT. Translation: CASSLRQGTGELFF.

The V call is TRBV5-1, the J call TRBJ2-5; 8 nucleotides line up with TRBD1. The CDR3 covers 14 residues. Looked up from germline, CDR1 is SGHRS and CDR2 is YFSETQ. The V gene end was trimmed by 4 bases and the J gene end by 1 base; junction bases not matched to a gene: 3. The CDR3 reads CASSTGTGQETQYF. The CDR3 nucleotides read TGCGCCAGCAGCACCGGGACAGGCCAAGAGACCCAGTACTTC.

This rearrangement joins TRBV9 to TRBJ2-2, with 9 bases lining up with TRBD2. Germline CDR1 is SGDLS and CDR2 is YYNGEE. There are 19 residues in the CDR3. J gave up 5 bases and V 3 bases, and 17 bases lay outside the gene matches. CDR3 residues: CASSAPGLAFDDWTGELFF. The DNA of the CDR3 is TGTGCCAGCAGCGCTCCGGGACTAGCTTTTGATGATTGGACCGGGGAGCTGTTTTTT.

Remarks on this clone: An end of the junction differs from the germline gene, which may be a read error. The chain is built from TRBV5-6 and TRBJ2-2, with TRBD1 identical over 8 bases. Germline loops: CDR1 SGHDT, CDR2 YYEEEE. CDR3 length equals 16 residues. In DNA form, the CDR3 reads TGTGCCAGCAGCCTATTATGGACAGGGAACAACGGGGAGCTGTTTTTT. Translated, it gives CASSLLWTGNNGELFF.

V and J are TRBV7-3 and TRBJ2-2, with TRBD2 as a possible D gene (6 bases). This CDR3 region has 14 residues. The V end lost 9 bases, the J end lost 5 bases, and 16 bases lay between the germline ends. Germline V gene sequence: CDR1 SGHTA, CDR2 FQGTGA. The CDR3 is CASRVEGSTGELFF. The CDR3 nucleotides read TGTGCCAGTCGGGTGGAGGGGAGTACCGGGGAGCTGTTTTTT.

CDR3 coding DNA: TGTGCCAGCAGCAGTAGCGGGGGGGCCCACAATGAGCAGTTCTTC. Translation: CASSSSGGAHNEQFF. This sequence joins TRBV9 and TRBJ2-1; 11 nucleotides line up with TRBD2. From germline, CDR1 is SGDLS and CDR2 YYNGEE. J was trimmed by 5 bases and V by 4 bases; bases with no gene match: 5. The length of the CDR3 is 15 residues.

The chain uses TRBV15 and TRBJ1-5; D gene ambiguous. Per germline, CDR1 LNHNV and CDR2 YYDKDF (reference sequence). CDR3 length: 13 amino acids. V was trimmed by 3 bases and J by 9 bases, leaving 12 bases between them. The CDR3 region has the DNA TGTGCCACCAGCAGGGAGCCCGGACTGCCCCAGCATTTT. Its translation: CATSREPGLPQHF.

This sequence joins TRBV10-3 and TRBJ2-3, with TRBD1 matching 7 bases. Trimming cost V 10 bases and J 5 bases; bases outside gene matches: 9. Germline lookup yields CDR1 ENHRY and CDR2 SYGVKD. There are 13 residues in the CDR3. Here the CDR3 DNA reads TGTGCCAGCGGCGACAGGGAACAAGATACGCAGTATTTT. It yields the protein CASGDREQDTQYF.

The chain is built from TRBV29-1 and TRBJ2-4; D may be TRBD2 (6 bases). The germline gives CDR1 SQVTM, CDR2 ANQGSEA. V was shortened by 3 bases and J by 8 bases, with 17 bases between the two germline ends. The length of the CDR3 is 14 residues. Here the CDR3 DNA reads TGCAGCGTTGATGGTGCCGGGACGGGGGACATTCAGTACTTC. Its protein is CSVDGAGTGDIQYF. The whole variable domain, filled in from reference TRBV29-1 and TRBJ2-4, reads SAVISQKPSRDICQRGTSLTIQCQVDSQVTMMFWYRQQPGQSLTLIATANQGSEATYESGFVIDKFPISRPNLTFSTLTVSNMSPEDSSIYLCSVDGAGTGDIQYFGAGTRLSVL.

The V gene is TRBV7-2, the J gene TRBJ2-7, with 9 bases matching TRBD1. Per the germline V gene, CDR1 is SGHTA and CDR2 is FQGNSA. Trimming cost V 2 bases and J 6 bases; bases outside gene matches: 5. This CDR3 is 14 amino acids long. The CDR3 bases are TGTGCCAGCAGCTTAATCGGGACAGGGTCCGAGCAGTACTTC. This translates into CASSLIGTGSEQYF.

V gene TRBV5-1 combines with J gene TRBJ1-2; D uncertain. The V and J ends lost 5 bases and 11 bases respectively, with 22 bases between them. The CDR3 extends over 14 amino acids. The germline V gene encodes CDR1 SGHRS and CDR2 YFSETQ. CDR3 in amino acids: CASSLESGAFIYTF. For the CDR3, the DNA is TGCGCCAGCAGTTTAGAGAGCGGAGCCTTCATTTACACCTTC.

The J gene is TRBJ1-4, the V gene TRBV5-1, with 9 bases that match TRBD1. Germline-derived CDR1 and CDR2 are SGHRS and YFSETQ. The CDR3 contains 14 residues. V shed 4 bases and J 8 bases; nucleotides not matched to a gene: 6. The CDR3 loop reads CASSGTGLGEKLFF. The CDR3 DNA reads TGCGCCAGCAGCGGGACAGGGTTAGGGGAAAAACTGTTTTTT.

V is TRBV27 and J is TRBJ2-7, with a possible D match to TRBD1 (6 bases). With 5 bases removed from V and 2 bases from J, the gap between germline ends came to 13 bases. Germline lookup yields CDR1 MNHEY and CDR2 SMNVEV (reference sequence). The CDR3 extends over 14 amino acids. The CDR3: CASSQGTRTYEQYF. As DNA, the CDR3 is TGTGCCAGCAGTCAGGGGACACGGACCTACGAGCAGTACTTC.

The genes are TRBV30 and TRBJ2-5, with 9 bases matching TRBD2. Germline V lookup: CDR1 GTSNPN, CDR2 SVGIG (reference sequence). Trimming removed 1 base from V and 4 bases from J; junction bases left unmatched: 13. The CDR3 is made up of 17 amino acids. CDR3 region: CAWSGKRGAPGGETQYF. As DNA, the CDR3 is TGTGCCTGGAGTGGGAAGCGGGGGGCTCCCGGGGGAGAGACCCAGTACTTC.